A selection of T cell receptor beta chains follows, all from one sample in a study of CD4 T cells in relation to SARS-CoV-2 and coronaviruses. The antigens of these receptors remain unknown. Data came from immunoSEQ multiplex PCR; TCRdb stores just in-frame clones and leaves some out. The sample has more than 20,000 clones, 60% to 80% seen once. The sequenced sample consisted of CD4+ T cells from PBMCs, cultured in vitro. The receptor set was obtained from a human donor in good health. Both conserved end residues are part of each CDR3. The order of the fields is J gene, D gene, clone size, V gene, CDR3 protein, CDR3 DNA. D genes are given only for firm matches. Only some rows state a clone size, as once, few, many or a class for expanded clones.

TRBJ2-7 | TRBD1 | NA | TRBV6-2/TRBV6-3 | CASSGADRDEQYF | TGTGCCAGCAGTGGCGCGGACAGGGACGAGCAGTACTTC
TRBJ1-1 | NA | NA | TRBV2 | CASSLGRSEAFF | TGTGCCAGCAGTCTTGGTCGGTCTGAAGCTTTCTTT
TRBJ2-7 | TRBD1 | few | TRBV5-1 | CASSFQTGAGYEQYF | TGCGCCAGCAGCTTTCAGACAGGGGCGGGGTACGAGCAGTACTTC
TRBJ2-5 | TRBD2 | NA | TRBV7-7 | CASSPGTSRARETQYF | TGTGCCAGCAGCCCCGGGACTAGCCGGGCGAGGGAGACCCAGTACTTC
TRBJ2-2 | NA | few | TRBV29-1 | CSVEVGEGTELFF | TGCAGCGTTGAAGTCGGTGAGGGCACGGAGCTGTTTTTT
TRBJ1-2 | TRBD1 | few | TRBV4-2 | CASSQDTGGANYGYTF | TGTGCCAGCAGCCAAGATACAGGGGGAGCTAACTATGGCTACACCTTC
TRBJ2-7 | TRBD1 | NA | TRBV29-1 | CSVYGQGGYEQYF | TGCAGCGTTTATGGACAGGGGGGTTACGAGCAGTACTTC
TRBJ1-6 | NA | NA | TRBV7-2 | CASSLAGGVGNSPLHF | TGTGCCAGCAGCTTAGCAGGGGGAGTGGGTAATTCACCCCTCCACTTT
TRBJ2-1 | NA | few | TRBV4-1 | CASSQAMDSLGYNEQFF | TGCGCCAGCAGCCAAGCGATGGACAGCCTCGGGTACAATGAGCAGTTCTTC
TRBJ1-1 | NA | NA | TRBV7-9 | CASSLWAEAFF | TGTGCCAGCAGCTTATGGGCTGAAGCTTTCTTT
TRBJ2-3 | NA | NA | TRBV19 | CASSLAADTQYF | TGTGCCAGTAGCCTAGCTGCCGATACGCAGTATTTT
TRBJ1-6 | TRBD1 | NA | TRBV6-1 | CASSEAAGQGSPLHF | TGTGCCAGCAGTGAAGCCGCGGGACAGGGTTCACCCCTCCACTTT
TRBJ2-1 | NA | NA | TRBV9 | CASSVEGGRWDEQFF | TGTGCCAGCAGCGTAGAGGGGGGGCGCTGGGATGAGCAGTTCTTC
TRBJ1-1 | NA | NA | TRBV6-5 | CASSYSGMTGNTEAFF | TGTGCCAGCAGTTACTCGGGCATGACAGGGAACACTGAAGCTTTCTTT
TRBJ1-2 | TRBD1 | NA | TRBV3-1/TRBV3-2 | CASTRDRGFYGYTF | TGTGCCAGCACCCGGGACAGGGGATTCTATGGCTACACCTTC
TRBJ2-1 | TRBD1 | few | TRBV9 | CASSPEGTVYNEQFF | TGTGCCAGCAGCCCAGAGGGGACAGTCTACAATGAGCAGTTCTTC
TRBJ1-4 | NA | NA | TRBV12-3/TRBV12-4 | CASSLGTPEKLFF | TGTGCCAGCAGTTTGGGGACACCAGAAAAACTGTTTTTT
TRBJ2-1 | NA | NA | TRBV5-6 | CASSLYSSYNEQFF | TGTGCCAGCAGCTTGTACAGCTCCTACAATGAGCAGTTCTTC
TRBJ2-7 | TRBD2 | NA | TRBV5-4 | CASSWSSGPYQF | TGTGCCAGCAGCTGGTCTAGCGGCCCCTATCAGTTC
TRBJ2-7 | NA | NA | TRBV4-1 | CASSPFEPGDYEQYF | TGCGCCAGCAGCCCTTTTGAGCCAGGGGACTACGAGCAGTACTTC
TRBJ2-2 | NA | few | TRBV4-1 | CASSQTLARLGTGELFF | TGCGCCAGCAGCCAAACCCTAGCACGGCTTGGCACCGGGGAGCTGTTTTTT
TRBJ2-2 | NA | NA | TRBV5-1 | CASSLRDKNTGELFF | TGCGCCAGCAGCCTCCGGGACAAGAACACCGGGGAGCTGTTTTTT
TRBJ2-7 | TRBD1 | NA | TRBV29-1 | CSVGMHRGSYEQYF | TGCAGCGTTGGGATGCACAGGGGCTCCTACGAGCAGTACTTC
TRBJ2-1 | TRBD2 | once | TRBV5-5 | CASSVPGLAVHEQFF | TGTGCCAGCAGCGTCCCGGGACTAGCGGTTCATGAGCAGTTCTTC
TRBJ2-7 | TRBD2 | few | TRBV6-2/TRBV6-3 | CASSRLAGKTYEQYF | TGTGCCAGCAGTCGACTAGCGGGAAAAACCTACGAGCAGTACTTC
TRBJ2-5 | NA | once | TRBV18 | CASSPPSLETQYF | TGTGCCAGCTCACCACCGAGTCTCGAGACCCAGTACTTC
TRBJ2-3 | TRBD1 | NA | TRBV5-5 | CASGTGTDTQYF | TGTGCCAGCGGGACAGGCACAGATACGCAGTATTTT
TRBJ2-1 | NA | NA | TRBV9 | CASSPLTLRGNWAYNEQFF | TGTGCCAGCAGCCCCCTGACCCTGAGGGGAAACTGGGCCTACAATGAGCAGTTCTTC
TRBJ1-1 | NA | NA | TRBV14 | CASSQFSSRAFF | TGTGCCAGCAGCCAATTTTCGAGCAGAGCTTTCTTT
TRBJ2-1 | TRBD2 | NA | TRBV11-2 | CASSFRRLAGAYNEQFF | TGTGCCAGCAGCTTCCGGAGGCTAGCGGGGGCCTACAATGAGCAGTTCTTC
TRBJ2-1 | NA | once | TRBV7-9 | CASSLVIAGGGYNEQFF | TGTGCCAGCAGCTTAGTCATTGCAGGCGGTGGGTACAATGAGCAGTTCTTC
TRBJ1-4 | TRBD1 | NA | TRBV25-1 | CASGTGFEKLFF | TGTGCCAGCGGGACAGGGTTCGAAAAACTGTTTTTT
TRBJ1-1 | NA | few | TRBV4-1 | CASSPMEKGLNTEAFF | TGCGCCAGCAGCCCTATGGAAAAGGGGCTTAACACTGAAGCTTTCTTT
TRBJ1-5 | NA | few | TRBV6-5 | CASSYSIGSQPQHF | TGTGCCAGCAGTTACTCGATAGGGTCCCAGCCCCAGCATTTT
TRBJ2-7 | NA | NA | TRBV7-9 | CASSLSQDLASQYF | TGTGCCAGCAGCTTATCGCAGGACTTGGCGTCGCAGTACTTC
TRBJ1-3 | NA | NA | TRBV7-8 | CASSAQGSGNTIYF | TGTGCCAGCAGCGCACAGGGTTCTGGAAACACCATATATTTT
TRBJ1-3 | TRBD1 | NA | TRBV4-3 | CASSQESADRAGNTIYF | TGCGCCAGCAGCCAAGAATCAGCCGACAGGGCTGGAAACACCATATATTTT
TRBJ2-1 | NA | NA | TRBV7-3 | CASSSPESDNEQFF | TGTGCCAGCAGCTCCCCGGAATCTGACAATGAGCAGTTCTTC
TRBJ1-4 | TRBD1 | few | TRBV5-6 | CASSLGAQGAGEKLFF | TGTGCCAGCAGCTTGGGGGCACAGGGGGCAGGGGAAAAACTGTTTTTT
TRBJ2-3 | NA | NA | TRBV7-9 | CASSPRQFSTDTQYF | TGTGCCAGCAGCCCGCGACAGTTTAGCACAGATACGCAGTATTTT
TRBJ1-5 | NA | NA | TRBV23-1 | CASRVPLRHICNQPQHF | TGCGCCAGCAGGGTCCCTCTGAGACACATCTGCAATCAGCCCCAGCATTTT
TRBJ2-6 | NA | few | TRBV5-1 | CASSVGGANVLTF | TGCGCCAGCTCAGTCGGAGGGGCCAACGTCCTGACTTTC
TRBJ2-7 | TRBD1 | NA | TRBV19 | CASSRDRAYEQYF | TGTGCCAGTAGTAGGGACAGGGCCTACGAGCAGTACTTC
TRBJ1-5 | TRBD1 | NA | TRBV3-1/TRBV3-2 | CASSQVSGGGQPQHF | TGTGCCAGCAGCCAAGTCTCAGGGGGAGGACAGCCCCAGCATTTT
TRBJ2-3 | NA | NA | TRBV29-1 | CSVAGQPGDTQYF | TGCAGCGTGGCGGGACAGCCCGGGGATACGCAGTATTTT
TRBJ2-1 | NA | few | TRBV24-1 | CATSDFRGDEQFF | TGTGCCACCAGTGATTTCAGGGGCGATGAGCAGTTCTTC
TRBJ2-5 | TRBD2 | NA | TRBV7-2 | CASSLFGSGTGETQYF | TGTGCCAGCAGCTTATTCGGTAGCGGGACCGGAGAGACCCAGTACTTC
TRBJ1-3 | NA | NA | TRBV7-9 | CASSSWTAGNTIYF | TGTGCCAGCAGCTCCTGGACAGCAGGAAACACCATATATTTT
TRBJ1-1 | NA | NA | TRBV9 | CASSVDARVPPEAFF | TGTGCCAGCAGCGTAGACGCAAGGGTCCCGCCTGAAGCTTTCTTT
TRBJ1-4 | TRBD1 | NA | TRBV3-1/TRBV3-2 | CASAGQGNEKLFF | TGTGCCAGCGCAGGACAGGGGAATGAAAAACTGTTTTTT